This T cell receptor beta chain was sequenced during a study of cytomegalovirus exposure and HLA in healthy donors. Whole-study results and caveats: It was only CMV serostatus that was available as immune exposure information. Presence/absence analyses assumed roughly uniform sequencing depth across donors, which may not hold.

A note on this clone: Its antigen is not known.

This PCR relied on a set of 60 Vbeta primers and 13 Jbeta primers. The protocol was immunoSEQ multiplex PCR, while the TCRdb copy is restricted to in-frame clones and leaves out a portion. The sample has 95,000 to 150,000 clones, under 70% seen once; the top ten hold over 1.5%. The CDR3 contains 14 residues. Germline CDR1 MDHEN, CDR2 SYDVKM. Trimming removed 2 bases at V and 6 bases at J, with 13 bases between. The TCR originated in a man aged 18 to 30 in good health and CMV-seronegative. The chain couples TRBV28 to TRBJ1-2, with D possibly being TRBD1 (5 bases). The specimen sequenced was PBMCs. The CDR3 spells CASSLIHRRDGYTF. For the CDR3, the DNA is TGTGCCAGCAGTTTAATCCACAGGAGGGATGGCTACACCTTC.